This T cell receptor (beta chain) appears in the sequencing data of a study of cytomegalovirus exposure and HLA in healthy donors. As for the study in general: An early release of data contained 80 million to 85 million unique TCRs, which came from HLA-typed donors.

PCR involved 60 Vbeta and 13 Jbeta primers. In the source study's methods: There were tens of millions of unique TCR beta chains by a later count, and approximately 10 million of them were shared. Generated by immunoSEQ multiplex PCR, the TCRdb table keeps only in-frame clones and is missing some. The D gene and trimming were derived from the DNA, and the V and J assignments and clone size from that table. The sample consists of around 140,000 clones, 60% to 85% of them appearing once. The CDR3 loop spans 16 amino acids. The V gene end was trimmed by 1 base and the J gene end by 7 bases; junction bases not matched to a gene: 9. The germline V gene has CDR1 SGHVS and CDR2 FQNEAQ. General study points: TCR beta sequences numbering roughly 18,000 were associated with HLA alleles at 0.05 false discovery rate in a later analysis. A later analysis linked a missense variant in DCLRE1C to the trimming of TCR beta V and J genes.

Only one count was recorded for this clone. Its antigen is still unknown. The TCR was taken from a man aged 35-49 years in good health and CMV-seropositive. The specimen was PBMCs. The rearrangement joins TRBV7-8 to TRBJ1-5, with TRBD1 identical over 8 bases. CDR3 DNA sequence: TGTGCCAGCAGCTTAGTTGGCACAGGGGGTGTACAGCCCCAGCATTTT. Translating it yields CASSLVGTGGVQPQHF.